This T cell receptor (beta chain) was retrieved from a study of CD4 T cells in lung cancer. The method was immunoSEQ multiplex PCR; TCRdb's version includes in-frame clones alone and lacks a portion of them. Of 250 to 300 clones listed, around 90% are singletons. No antigen has been assigned to these receptors. Mutant 27-mer peptides stimulated the PBMCs for approximately 13 days before restimulation with peptide-pulsed autologous B cells. Live IFNgamma-secreting T cells were sorted after restimulation with peptide-pulsed B cells. At 3 or 10 cells per well, sorted cells grew for 14 to 20 days. The sequencing sample was made of a CD4+ T cell line or clone grown in culture. These receptors were obtained from a woman in her sixties with non-small cell lung cancer. Some clones in this sample may be carry-over from other donors' samples.

This chain joins TRBV4-3 and TRBJ2-1; 9 nucleotides line up with TRBD2. V shed 0 bases and J 10 bases; nucleotides not matched to a gene: 13. In germline, CDR1 is LGHNA, CDR2 YSLEER. The length of the CDR3 is 17 residues. The CDR3 bases are TGCGCCAGCAGCCAAGATATTCCTAGCGGGGTCAAAGGGGAGCAGTTCTTC. Its translation: CASSQDIPSGVKGEQFF.